A selection of T cell receptor beta chains follows, all from one sample in a study of cytomegalovirus exposure and HLA in healthy donors. Sequencing used immunoSEQ multiplex PCR; TCRdb keeps in-frame clones, though not all of them. The sample has more than 90,000 clones, 65% to 85% seen once. Sequencing used PBMCs. The receptors stem from a man in his forties or fifties in good health and CMV-seronegative. Both conserved end residues are part of each CDR3.

J gene: TRBJ1-4
CDR3 length: 16
V gene: TRBV6-1
CDR3 protein: CASSGTSGQGIEKLFF

J gene: TRBJ2-7
CDR3 length: 16
V gene: TRBV28
CDR3 protein: CASSLSRGGRNYEQYF

J gene: TRBJ1-2
CDR3 length: 14
V gene: TRBV9
CDR3 protein: CASSASGTNYGYTF

J gene: TRBJ1-2
CDR3 length: 14
V gene: TRBV5-4
CDR3 protein: CASSFRSTAYGYTF

J gene: TRBJ1-3
CDR3 length: 13
V gene: TRBV11-3
CDR3 protein: CASSLGAGNTIYF

J gene: TRBJ2-3
CDR3 length: 14
V gene: TRBV19
CDR3 protein: CASSNRDGTDTQYF

J gene: TRBJ2-5
CDR3 length: 12
V gene: TRBV18
CDR3 protein: CASSRLEETQYF

J gene: TRBJ2-2
CDR3 length: 13
V gene: TRBV6-1
CDR3 protein: CASSEVVTGELFF

J gene: TRBJ2-1
CDR3 length: 16
V gene: TRBV4-1
CDR3 protein: CASSPPVAQAYNEQFF

J gene: TRBJ1-6
CDR3 length: 15
V gene: TRBV27
CDR3 protein: CASSLGQGFNSPLHF

J gene: TRBJ2-3
CDR3 length: 18
V gene: TRBV28
CDR3 protein: CASSSGSHGGGGTDTQYF

J gene: TRBJ2-5
CDR3 length: 15
V gene: TRBV15
CDR3 protein: CATSGDRRYGETQYF

J gene: TRBJ2-1
CDR3 length: 13
V gene: TRBV11-1
CDR3 protein: CASSLQGYNEQFF

J gene: TRBJ2-7
CDR3 length: 14
V gene: TRBV7-2
CDR3 protein: CASSFGTVTYEQYF

J gene: TRBJ2-7
CDR3 length: 14
V gene: TRBV5-1
CDR3 protein: CASSLRVGIYEQYF

J gene: TRBJ2-7
CDR3 length: 16
V gene: TRBV4-1
CDR3 protein: CASSQASGLSSYEQYF

J gene: .
CDR3 length: 14
V gene: TRBV7-9
CDR3 protein: CASSSGGGSYEQYF

J gene: TRBJ2-1
CDR3 length: 19
V gene: TRBV9
CDR3 protein: CASSAPLTSADISYNEQFF

J gene: TRBJ2-5
CDR3 length: 17
V gene: TRBV28
CDR3 protein: CASSFKREGRDLETQYF

J gene: TRBJ2-2
CDR3 length: 16
V gene: TRBV5-1
CDR3 protein: CASSFQGLEGAGELFF

J gene: TRBJ2-1
CDR3 length: 18
V gene: TRBV28
CDR3 protein: CASRQGGGGTGSYNEQFF

J gene: TRBJ2-3
CDR3 length: 14
V gene: TRBV5-1
CDR3 protein: CASSLVGTSDTQYF

J gene: TRBJ2-3
CDR3 length: 13
V gene: TRBV7-9
CDR3 protein: CASSSLADGTQYF

J gene: TRBJ2-3
CDR3 length: 13
V gene: TRBV19
CDR3 protein: CASRSGETDTQYF

J gene: TRBJ2-7
CDR3 length: 11
V gene: TRBV7-9
CDR3 protein: CSSSLTREQYF

J gene: TRBJ2-5
CDR3 length: 17
V gene: TRBV7-2
CDR3 protein: CASSTTGPVPSQETQYF

J gene: TRBJ2-3
CDR3 length: 13
V gene: TRBV28
CDR3 protein: CATWKREGDTQYF

J gene: TRBJ2-3
CDR3 length: 16
V gene: TRBV11-2
CDR3 protein: CASSLRGREGRDTQYF

J gene: TRBJ2-4
CDR3 length: 19
V gene: TRBV5-4
CDR3 protein: CASSLAVGSGSLSKNIQYF

J gene: TRBJ2-5
CDR3 length: 16
V gene: TRBV5-1
CDR3 protein: CASSLETGLAPETQYF

J gene: TRBJ2-5
CDR3 length: 14
V gene: TRBV6-5
CDR3 protein: CASTPPGLALHEYF

J gene: TRBJ2-7
CDR3 length: 13
V gene: TRBV7-3
CDR3 protein: CASSLSAGYEQYF

J gene: TRBJ2-5
CDR3 length: 14
V gene: TRBV5-4
CDR3 protein: CASSLANSQETQYF

J gene: TRBJ1-5
CDR3 length: 13
V gene: TRBV27
CDR3 protein: CASSFYSNQPQHF

J gene: TRBJ2-6
CDR3 length: 14
V gene: TRBV21-1
CDR3 protein: CASTLRQGANVLTF

J gene: TRBJ2-1
CDR3 length: 15
V gene: TRBV18
CDR3 protein: CASSLGARNANEQFF

J gene: TRBJ1-2
CDR3 length: 14
V gene: TRBV5-1
CDR3 protein: CASSLEGQAYGYTF

J gene: TRBJ1-2
CDR3 length: 16
V gene: TRBV7-6
CDR3 protein: CASSRGSDRENYGYTF

J gene: TRBJ2-3
CDR3 length: 15
V gene: TRBV30
CDR3 protein: CAWSYTGRATDTQYF

J gene: TRBJ2-3
CDR3 length: 15
V gene: TRBV5-4
CDR3 protein: CASSQGQVLTDTQYF

J gene: TRBJ2-3
CDR3 length: 13
V gene: TRBV9
CDR3 protein: CASSVDEGATQYF

J gene: TRBJ2-3
CDR3 length: 13
V gene: TRBV29-1
CDR3 protein: CSVDPGSWDTQYF

J gene: TRBJ2-2
CDR3 length: 15
V gene: TRBV29-1
CDR3 protein: CSAPMGQGRTGELFF

J gene: TRBJ1-4
CDR3 length: 14
V gene: TRBV15
CDR3 protein: CATSKGQGNEKLFF

J gene: TRBJ1-1
CDR3 length: 13
V gene: TRBV4-3
CDR3 protein: CASSQDRNTEAFF

J gene: TRBJ2-1
CDR3 length: 17
V gene: TRBV7-3
CDR3 protein: CASSPNEAGGSYNEQFF

J gene: TRBJ1-4
CDR3 length: 15
V gene: TRBV6-5
CDR3 protein: CASSGDRSTNEKLFF

J gene: TRBJ2-1
CDR3 length: 13
V gene: TRBV28
CDR3 protein: CASSTAPERRWFF

J gene: TRBJ1-1
CDR3 length: 15
V gene: TRBV5-4
CDR3 protein: CASSLPGGTNTEAFF

J gene: TRBJ1-2
CDR3 length: 15
V gene: TRBV19
CDR3 protein: CASKGGQGKVDGYTF

J gene: TRBJ1-1
CDR3 length: 15
V gene: TRBV19
CDR3 protein: CASSYSGGLGTEAFF

J gene: TRBJ1-2
CDR3 length: 15
V gene: TRBV28
CDR3 protein: CASSTPGLYNYGYTF

J gene: TRBJ1-4
CDR3 length: 16
V gene: TRBV5-5
CDR3 protein: CASSLLGTGSNEKLFF

J gene: TRBJ2-4
CDR3 length: 13
V gene: TRBV10-1
CDR3 protein: CASSEPGGCIQYF

J gene: TRBJ1-5
CDR3 length: 15
V gene: TRBV7-2
CDR3 protein: CASSLMRGGGQPQHF